This paragraph covers one TCR beta chain sequence. Its cognate antigen is unknown. This entry is derived from a study of T cell clonotyping in hematopoietic cell transplantation. CDR3 length equals 12 residues. Trimming took 6 bases from V and 10 from J, leaving 13 bases between them. Germline assignment: CDR1 MNHEY and CDR2 SVGAGI. Some clones are missing from TCRdb's copy, which holds only in-frame ones; the method was immunoSEQ multiplex PCR. This sample carries 45,000 to 60,000 clones, 65% to 90% of them seen once, and the ten largest clones take about 5.6%. Time point: recipient sample about 28 days before transplant, after cytoreduction. Blood collection times were about day -28 and days 30, 100, 180 posttransplant. Study observations and caveats: Cells were unsorted, so CD4 and CD8 contributions were not separated.

The sample was peripheral blood mononuclear cells, taken before stem cell transplant. The chain joins TRBV6-5 to TRBJ2-1; D is undetermined. This TCR was recovered from a man aged 60 to 69 with biphenotypic leukemia. Some clones in this sample may be carry-over from other donors' samples. This chain's CDR3 is CASSPSEREQFF. The CDR3 DNA is TGTGCCAGCAGCCCGTCCGAGAGGGAGCAGTTCTTC.